The 24 T cell receptor beta chains given below trace back to one sample, sequenced in a study of blood T cell repertoires in COVID-19. Sequencing was performed with immunoSEQ multiplex PCR; in TCRdb, only in-frame clones are kept and a portion is missing. The table has fewer than 300,000 clones, approximately 84% seen once. The sample taken for sequencing was peripheral blood. The source of these receptors is a person aged 65 to 79 with COVID-19, enrolled during active disease.

The rearrangement joins TRBV2 to TRBJ1-4; 9 bases fit TRBD1. CDR3 length: 14 residues. V lost 3 bases, J lost 8 bases, and 4 bases stayed unmatched. The germline gives CDR1 SNHLY, CDR2 FYNNEI. Here the CDR3 reads CASSEATGGEKLFF. As DNA, the CDR3 is TGTGCCAGCAGTGAGGCAACAGGGGGCGAAAAACTGTTTTTT.

The chain uses TRBV19 and TRBJ1-5; the match to TRBD1 covers 10 bases. Germline-derived CDR1 and CDR2 are LNHDA and SQIVND (reference sequence). V dropped 7 bases and J dropped 4; count of bases not matched to a gene: 4. This CDR3 is 14 amino acids long. CDR3: CASNTDRGNQPQHF. CDR3 DNA: TGTGCCAGTAACACGGACAGGGGGAATCAGCCCCAGCATTTT.

V usage is TRBV27 and J usage is TRBJ2-7; TRBD2 agrees at 10 bases. The CDR3 contains 15 residues. Germline CDR1 is MNHEY and CDR2 is SMNVEV (reference sequence). The junction had 9 bases not matched to a gene; V was cut back by 5 bases and J by 5 bases. The CDR3 protein is CASSPPPSGSNEQYF. The CDR3 bases are TGTGCCAGCAGTCCCCCCCCTAGCGGGAGTAACGAGCAGTACTTC.

The chain employs TRBV28 and TRBJ2-7, with D maybe TRBD2 (6 bases). The CDR3 loop spans 15 amino acids. Trimming left V 5 bases short and J 2 bases short, with 16 bases between. Germline V CDR1 and CDR2: MDHEN, SYDVKM. CDR3 DNA sequence: TGTGCCAGCAGTCCTATGACTAGTCGGACCTACGAGCAGTACTTC. Translating it yields CASSPMTSRTYEQYF. The full variable domain, rest sourced from reference TRBV28 and TRBJ2-7, is DVKVTQSSRYLVKRTGEKVFLECVQDMDHENMFWYRQDPGLGLRLIYFSYDVKMKEKGDIPEGYSVSREKKERFSLILESASTNQTSMYLCASSPMTSRTYEQYFGPGTRLTVT.

The V gene is TRBV5-4, the J gene TRBJ1-1, with no clear D. The CDR3 sequence is 14 residues long. V lost 0 bases and J lost 1, with 7 bases in between. The V gene's germline CDR1 is SGHNT and CDR2 YYREEE (reference sequence). CDR3 sequence: CASSLGPANTEAFF. The CDR3 DNA reads TGTGCCAGCAGCTTGGGGCCCGCGAACACTGAAGCTTTCTTT.

The chain links TRBV7-8 to TRBJ2-2, with D unresolved. The CDR3 spans 15 residues. Germline CDR1 is SGHVS and CDR2 is FQNEAQ. Deletions cut 6 bases from V and 8 bases from J, with 19 bases between. CDR3 DNA sequence: TGTGCCAGCAGGAGCTTGACGTCTACGAGGGGGGAGCTGTTTTTT. It codes for CASRSLTSTRGELFF.

This sequence joins TRBV7-2 and TRBJ2-1; D is undetermined. Germline values: CDR1 SGHTA, CDR2 FQGNSA. The V gene lost 0 bases and the J gene lost 7 bases, with 13 bases spanning the gap. The CDR3 spans 15 residues. The CDR3 protein is CASSLARQAVNEQFF. The DNA of the CDR3 is TGTGCCAGCAGCTTAGCCCGACAAGCAGTGAATGAGCAGTTCTTC.

This sequence joins TRBV9 and TRBJ1-1; 10 bases agree with TRBD1. Germline lookup yields CDR1 SGDLS and CDR2 YYNGEE. With 4 bases clipped from V and 1 base from J, the junction kept 13 bases outside the gene matches. The CDR3 covers 18 residues. CDR3 in DNA: TGTGCCAGCAGCTCTCCAAGGGGGACAGGGGAAGGGAACACTGAAGCTTTCTTT. This translates into CASSSPRGTGEGNTEAFF.

The gene calls are TRBV27 and TRBJ1-5; D unresolved. The CDR3 length is 14 residues. Germline lookup yields CDR1 MNHEY and CDR2 SMNVEV (reference sequence). V was shortened by 6 bases and J by 9 bases, with 18 bases between the two germline ends. CDR3 DNA sequence: TGTGCCAGCAGGCGATCGGGAGGGCGGGGGCCCCAGCATTTT. Protein product: CASRRSGGRGPQHF.

The rearrangement links TRBV27 to TRBJ2-4; TRBD2 agrees at 7 bases. This CDR3 has 16 amino acids. J gave up 1 base and V 1 base, and 4 bases lay outside the gene matches. Germline V gene data show CDR1 as MNHEY and CDR2 as SMNVEV (reference sequence). In DNA, the CDR3 is TGTGCCAGCAGTTTATTGCGGGAGCGGGCCAAAAACATTCAGTACTTC. Protein sequence: CASSLLRERAKNIQYF.

The V gene is TRBV7-2, the J gene TRBJ2-1, with 10 positions matching TRBD1. This CDR3 has 17 amino acids. Germline trimming cut 1 base from V and 1 base from J; bases unmatched to any gene: 4. Germline V gives CDR1 SGHTA, CDR2 FQGNSA. The CDR3: CASSLDRTGGSYNEQFF. Here the CDR3 DNA reads TGTGCCAGCAGCTTAGATAGGACAGGGGGGTCCTACAATGAGCAGTTCTTC.

The rearrangement joins TRBV18 to TRBJ2-7; D is unclear. The CDR3 contains 13 residues. From germline, CDR1 is KGHSH and CDR2 LQKENI. V shed 2 bases and J shed 4 bases, with 9 bases lying between them. The CDR3 here is CASSPTPIYEQYF. The CDR3 bases are TGTGCCAGCTCACCAACCCCTATTTACGAGCAGTACTTC.

A remark on this clone: The junction does not match germline at one end; this may be a read error. The CDR3 region is CASSSLGVSSEQYF. CDR3 coding DNA: TGTGCCAGCAGCTCCCTGGGAGTGTCCTCCGAGCAGTACTTC. The chain links TRBV7-2 to TRBJ2-7; D possibly corresponds to TRBD2 (5 bases). Germline CDR1 reads SGHTA; CDR2 reads FQGNSA. This CDR3 is built from 14 residues.

This chain joins TRBV7-8 and TRBJ1-1; TRBD1 matches 8 bases. The CDR3 has 14 amino acids. Germline V gene lookup returns CDR1 SGHVS and CDR2 FQNEAQ. The junction had 5 bases not matched to a gene; V was cut back by 1 base and J by 7 bases. The CDR3 DNA follows: TGTGCCAGCAGCTTAGGGACAGGGTCTATTGAAGCTTTCTTT. It yields the protein CASSLGTGSIEAFF. Full variable domain (remainder filled in from reference TRBV7-8 and TRBJ1-1): GAGVSQSPRYKVAKRGQDVALRCDPISGHVSLFWYQQALGQGPEFLTYFQNEAQLDKSGLPSDRFFAERPEGSVSTLKIQRTQQEDSAVYLCASSLGTGSIEAFFGQGTRLTVV.

The chain couples TRBV9 to TRBJ1-5; D is possibly TRBD1 (6 bases). V was shortened by 0 bases and J by 9 bases, with 10 bases between the two germline ends. Germline V lookup: CDR1 SGDLS, CDR2 YYNGEE. The CDR3 covers 13 residues. As DNA, the CDR3 is TGTGCCAGCAGCGTAGGGACAGAAGGGCCCCAGCATTTT. Its translation: CASSVGTEGPQHF. Combining the CDR3 with reference TRBV9 and TRBJ1-5 gives the whole variable domain DSGVTQTPKHLITATGQRVTLRCSPRSGDLSVYWYQQSLDQGLQFLIQYYNGEERAKGNILERFSAQQFPDLHSELNLSSLELGDSALYFCASSVGTEGPQHFGDGTRLSIL.

In its sample, this clone was seen once. The chain is built from TRBV15 and TRBJ1-5, with no clear D. V lost 8 bases, J lost 4 bases, and 12 bases lay in between. This CDR3 region has 13 residues. CDR1 LNHNV and CDR2 YYDKDF come from the germline V gene (reference sequence). This CDR3 is CATAPGENQPQHF. The CDR3 DNA sequence: TGTGCCACCGCCCCCGGGGAAAATCAGCCCCAGCATTTT.

This chain uses TRBV28 with TRBJ1-3, with 8 bases lining up with TRBD1. The CDR3 contains 15 residues. Germline V gene sequence: CDR1 MDHEN, CDR2 SYDVKM. V was clipped by 7 bases and J by 0 bases; unmatched bases: 5. DNA of the CDR3: TGTGCCAGCACTACAGGGGGAAGCTCTGGAAACACCATATATTTT. This codes for CASTTGGSSGNTIYF.

This clone was seen more than once but under ten times. The rearrangement uses TRBV3-1 (or the pseudogene TRBV3-2) and TRBJ2-5; D possibly corresponds to TRBD1 (6 bases). This CDR3 has 12 residues. Trimming removed 8 bases from V and 9 bases from J, with 16 bases in between. Germline CDR1 is LGHDT and CDR2 is YNNKEL (reference sequence). The CDR3 sequence: CASGQGIRAQYF. CDR3 nucleotide sequence: TGTGCCAGCGGGCAGGGGATTAGGGCCCAGTACTTC.

The V and J genes are TRBV7-9 and TRBJ2-7; TRBD2 matches at 9 bases. Germline-derived CDR1 and CDR2 are SEHNR and FQNEAQ (reference sequence). This CDR3 is built from 17 residues. The junction had 9 bases not matched to a gene; V was cut back by 0 bases and J by 3 bases. CDR3 DNA sequence: TGTGCCAGCAGCTTAGCGAGGGACAGCGGGAGGAGCTACGAGCAGTACTTC. Translating gives CASSLARDSGRSYEQYF.

V and J are TRBV15 and TRBJ2-1; TRBD1 matches 10 bases. The CDR3 loop spans 14 amino acids. Unmatched junction bases numbered 10, after V lost 8 bases and J lost 9 bases. Germline V lookup: CDR1 LNHNV, CDR2 YYDKDF (reference sequence). The CDR3 DNA is TGTGCCACCGCCCCGACAGGGGGCGAGGGTGAGCAGTTCTTC. This sequence encodes CATAPTGGEGEQFF.

CDR3 in amino acids: CASSNGLAESLYEQYF. The CDR3 DNA reads TGTGCCAGCAGCAATGGGCTAGCGGAGAGCCTCTACGAGCAGTACTTC. This rearrangement joins TRBV21-1 to TRBJ2-7; the D segment call TRBD2 is taken from the table without a DNA check. TRBV21-1 is shown as a pseudogene. The CDR3 has 16 residues.

The V call is TRBV7-2, the J call TRBJ1-3; D gene unclear. Per germline, CDR1 SGHTA and CDR2 FQGNSA. This CDR3 is 15 amino acids long. V lost 3 bases and J 0 bases, leaving 9 bases between the germline ends. In nucleotides, the CDR3 is TGTGCCAGCAGCTTCCAGGCCACCTCTGGAAACACCATATATTTT. Amino acids: CASSFQATSGNTIYF.

The rearrangement uses TRBV5-1 and TRBJ1-2; D remains unclear. Germline V gene lookup returns CDR1 SGHRS and CDR2 YFSETQ. V shed 6 bases and J shed 4 bases, with 16 bases lying between them. The CDR3 extends over 14 amino acids. CDR3 amino acids: CASMRVILVYGYTF. For the CDR3, the DNA is TGCGCCAGCATGCGCGTAATCTTAGTCTATGGCTACACCTTC. The variable domain in full, completed from reference TRBV5-1 and TRBJ1-2, reads KAGVTQTPRYLIKTRGQQVTLSCSPISGHRSVSWYQQTPGQGLQFLFEYFSETQRNKGNFPGRFSGRQFSNSRSEMNVSTLELGDSALYLCASMRVILVYGYTFGSGTRLTVV.

In nucleotides, the CDR3 is TGTGCCAGCAGCCCTACCCCCCAGGGTAGGCAGTACTTC. It is translated as CASSPTPQGRQYF. The rearrangement joins TRBV4-2 to TRBJ2-7; a weak D match, TRBD1 (5 bases). The V end was cut by 4 bases, the J end by 9 bases, with 16 bases between. Germline values: CDR1 LGHNA, CDR2 YNFKEQ. This CDR3 spans 13 amino acids.